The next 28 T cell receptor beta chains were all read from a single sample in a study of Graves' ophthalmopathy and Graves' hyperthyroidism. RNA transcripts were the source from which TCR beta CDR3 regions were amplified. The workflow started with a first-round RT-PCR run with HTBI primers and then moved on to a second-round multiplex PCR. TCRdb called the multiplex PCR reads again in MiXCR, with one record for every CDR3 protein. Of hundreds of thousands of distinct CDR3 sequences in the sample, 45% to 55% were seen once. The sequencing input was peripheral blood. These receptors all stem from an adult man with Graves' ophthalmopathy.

The chain's CDR3 is CASSLDRGYTF. Written as DNA, the CDR3 is TGTGCCAGCAGCCTGGACCGAGGCTACACCTTC. The V and J genes are TRBV7-9 and TRBJ1-2; no clear D gene. Germline V CDR1 and CDR2: SEHNR, FQNEAQ (reference sequence). V was shortened by 5 bases and J by 8 bases, with 9 bases between the two germline ends. The CDR3 has 11 residues.

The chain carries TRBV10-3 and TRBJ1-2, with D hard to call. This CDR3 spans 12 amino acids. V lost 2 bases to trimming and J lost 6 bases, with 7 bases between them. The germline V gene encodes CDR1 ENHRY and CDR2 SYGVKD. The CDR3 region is CAISEGNDGYTF. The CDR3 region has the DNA TGTGCCATCAGTGAGGGAAACGATGGCTACACCTTC.

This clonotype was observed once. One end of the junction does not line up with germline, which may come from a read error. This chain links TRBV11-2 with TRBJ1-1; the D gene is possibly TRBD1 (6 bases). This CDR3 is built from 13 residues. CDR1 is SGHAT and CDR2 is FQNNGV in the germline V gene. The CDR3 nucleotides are TGTGCCAGCGGCTTAGGGGGGGGGACTGAAGCTTTCTTT. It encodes CASGLGGGTEAFF. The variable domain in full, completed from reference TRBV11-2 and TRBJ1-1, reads EAGVAQSPRYKIIEKRQSVAFWCNPISGHATLYWYQQILGQGPKLLIQFQNNGVVDDSQLPKDRFSAERLKGVDSTLKIQPAKLEDSAVYLCASGLGGGTEAFFGQGTRLTVV.

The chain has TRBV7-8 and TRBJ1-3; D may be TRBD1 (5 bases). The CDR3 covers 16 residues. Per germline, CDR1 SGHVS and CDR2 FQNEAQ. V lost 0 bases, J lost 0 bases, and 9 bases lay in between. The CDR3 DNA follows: TGTGCCAGCAGCTTAGCCGGGACGGTCTCTGGAAACACCATATATTTT. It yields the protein CASSLAGTVSGNTIYF.

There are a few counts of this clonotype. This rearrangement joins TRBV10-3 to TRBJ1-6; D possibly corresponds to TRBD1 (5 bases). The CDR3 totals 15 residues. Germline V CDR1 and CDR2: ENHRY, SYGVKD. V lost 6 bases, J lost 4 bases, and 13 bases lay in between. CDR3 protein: CAIRDTENYNSPLHF. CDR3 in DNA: TGTGCCATCAGGGACACCGAAAATTATAATTCACCCCTCCACTTT.

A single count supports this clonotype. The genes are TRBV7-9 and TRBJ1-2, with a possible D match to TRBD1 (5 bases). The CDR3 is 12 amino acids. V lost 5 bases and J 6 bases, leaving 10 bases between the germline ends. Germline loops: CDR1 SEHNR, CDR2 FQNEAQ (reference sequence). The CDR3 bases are TGTGCCAGCAGCGGGGGGAAGAATGGCTACACCTTC. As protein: CASSGGKNGYTF.

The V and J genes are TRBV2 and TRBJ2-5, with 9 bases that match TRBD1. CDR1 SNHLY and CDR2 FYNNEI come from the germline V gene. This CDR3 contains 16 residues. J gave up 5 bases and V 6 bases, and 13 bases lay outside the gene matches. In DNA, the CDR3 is TGTGCCAGCAGATCACCGGGACAGGGTTTCCGGGAGACCCAGTACTTC. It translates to CASRSPGQGFRETQYF.

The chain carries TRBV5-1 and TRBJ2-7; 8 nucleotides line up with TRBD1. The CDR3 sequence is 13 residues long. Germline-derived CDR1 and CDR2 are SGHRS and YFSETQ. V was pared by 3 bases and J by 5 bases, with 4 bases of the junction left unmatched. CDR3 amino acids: CASSSGQANEQYF. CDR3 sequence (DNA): TGCGCCAGCAGCTCGGGACAGGCTAACGAGCAGTACTTC. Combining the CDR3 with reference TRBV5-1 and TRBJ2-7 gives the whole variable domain KAGVTQTPRYLIKTRGQQVTLSCSPISGHRSVSWYQQTPGQGLQFLFEYFSETQRNKGNFPGRFSGRQFSNSRSEMNVSTLELGDSALYLCASSSGQANEQYFGPGTRLTVT.

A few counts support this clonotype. DNA for the CDR3: TGTGCCAGTAGATCGACAGGGGTTCAGCCCCAGCATTTT. Its translation: CASRSTGVQPQHF. The V and J genes are TRBV19 and TRBJ1-5, with 8 nucleotides matching TRBD1. The CDR3 spans 13 residues. CDR1 is LNHDA and CDR2 is SQIVND in the germline V gene (reference sequence). The V and J ends lost 6 bases and 6 bases, in that order; junction bases with no gene match: 4.

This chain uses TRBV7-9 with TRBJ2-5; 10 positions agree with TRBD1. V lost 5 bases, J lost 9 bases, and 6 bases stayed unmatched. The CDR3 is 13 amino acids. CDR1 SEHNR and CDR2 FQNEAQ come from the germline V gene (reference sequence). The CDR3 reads CASSRGQGTAQYF. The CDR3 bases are TGTGCCAGCAGCAGGGGACAGGGGACGGCCCAGTACTTC. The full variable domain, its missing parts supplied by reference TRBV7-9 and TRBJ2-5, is DTGVSQNPRHKITKRGQNVTFRCDPISEHNRLYWYRQTLGQGPEFLTYFQNEAQLEKSRLLSDRFSAERPKGSFSTLEIQRTEQGDSAMYLCASSRGQGTAQYFGPGTRLLVL.

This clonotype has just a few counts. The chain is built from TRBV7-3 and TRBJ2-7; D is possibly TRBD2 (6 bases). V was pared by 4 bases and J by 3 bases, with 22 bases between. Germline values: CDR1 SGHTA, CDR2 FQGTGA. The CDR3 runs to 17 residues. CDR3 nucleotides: TGTGCCAGCAGCTCCCTGAGGCTCGACACCGGGGGCTACGAGCAGTACTTC. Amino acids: CASSSLRLDTGGYEQYF. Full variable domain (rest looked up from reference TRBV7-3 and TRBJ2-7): GAGVSQTPSNKVTEKGKYVELRCDPISGHTALYWYRQSLGQGPEFLIYFQGTGAADDSGLPNDRFFAVRPEGSVSTLKIQRTERGDSAVYLCASSSLRLDTGGYEQYFGPGTRLTVT.

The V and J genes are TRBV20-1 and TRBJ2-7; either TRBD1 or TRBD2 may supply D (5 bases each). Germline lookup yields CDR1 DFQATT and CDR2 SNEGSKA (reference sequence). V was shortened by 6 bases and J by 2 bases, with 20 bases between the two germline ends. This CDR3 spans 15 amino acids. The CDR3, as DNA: TGCAGTGCAACCGGGACGTCGGCCGGAACCTACGAGCAGTACTTC. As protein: CSATGTSAGTYEQYF.

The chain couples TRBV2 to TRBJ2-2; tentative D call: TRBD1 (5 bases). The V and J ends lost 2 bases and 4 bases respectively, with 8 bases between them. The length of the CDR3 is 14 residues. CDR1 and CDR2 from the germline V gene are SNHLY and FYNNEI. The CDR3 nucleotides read TGTGCCAGCAGTGAATCCAGGGTCACCGGGGAGCTGTTTTTT. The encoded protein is CASSESRVTGELFF.

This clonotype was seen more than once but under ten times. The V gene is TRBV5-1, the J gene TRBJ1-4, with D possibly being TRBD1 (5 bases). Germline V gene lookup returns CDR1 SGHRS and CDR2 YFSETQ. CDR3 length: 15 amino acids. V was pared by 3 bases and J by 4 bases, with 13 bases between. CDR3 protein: CASSSTGTVNEKLFF. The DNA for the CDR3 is TGCGCCAGCAGCTCTACCGGGACGGTTAATGAAAAACTGTTTTTT. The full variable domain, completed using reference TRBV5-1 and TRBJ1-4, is KAGVTQTPRYLIKTRGQQVTLSCSPISGHRSVSWYQQTPGQGLQFLFEYFSETQRNKGNFPGRFSGRQFSNSRSEMNVSTLELGDSALYLCASSSTGTVNEKLFFGSGTQLSVL.

The CDR3 region is CASSFRTANSPLHF. DNA for the CDR3: TGTGCCAGCAGCTTTAGGACGGCTAATTCACCCCTCCACTTT. V and J are TRBV7-2 and TRBJ1-6, with unresolved D. Germline loops: CDR1 SGHTA, CDR2 FQGNSA. There are 14 residues in the CDR3. Deletions cut 3 bases from V and 6 bases from J, with 9 bases between.

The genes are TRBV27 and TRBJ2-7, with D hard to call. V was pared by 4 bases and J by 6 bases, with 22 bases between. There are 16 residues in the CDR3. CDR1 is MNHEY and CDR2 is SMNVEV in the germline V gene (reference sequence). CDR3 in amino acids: CASSSLFSGPSPEQYF. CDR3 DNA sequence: TGTGCCAGCAGTTCACTATTCTCCGGGCCTTCGCCCGAGCAGTACTTC.

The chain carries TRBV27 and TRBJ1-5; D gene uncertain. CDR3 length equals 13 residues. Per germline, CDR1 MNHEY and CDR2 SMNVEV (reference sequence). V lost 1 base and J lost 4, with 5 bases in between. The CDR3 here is CASSLYPNQPQHF. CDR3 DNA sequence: TGTGCCAGCAGTTTATACCCTAATCAGCCCCAGCATTTT.

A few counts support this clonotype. DNA for the CDR3: TGTGCCAGCAGCCTCGATGGCACAGTTAACTATGGCTACACCTTC. This encodes CASSLDGTVNYGYTF. This chain joins TRBV11-2 and TRBJ1-2; D is undetermined. CDR1 is SGHAT, CDR2 FQNNGV, per germline. CDR3 length: 15 amino acids. V lost 5 bases and J lost 1, with 14 bases in between. Full variable domain (remainder filled in from reference TRBV11-2 and TRBJ1-2): EAGVAQSPRYKIIEKRQSVAFWCNPISGHATLYWYQQILGQGPKLLIQFQNNGVVDDSQLPKDRFSAERLKGVDSTLKIQPAKLEDSAVYLCASSLDGTVNYGYTFGSGTRLTVV.

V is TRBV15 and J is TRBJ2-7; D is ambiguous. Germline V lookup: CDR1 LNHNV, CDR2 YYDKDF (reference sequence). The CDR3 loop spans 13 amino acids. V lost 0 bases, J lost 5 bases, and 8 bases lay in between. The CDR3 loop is CATSREVRNEQYF. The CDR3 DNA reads TGTGCCACCAGCAGAGAGGTTAGGAACGAGCAGTACTTC.

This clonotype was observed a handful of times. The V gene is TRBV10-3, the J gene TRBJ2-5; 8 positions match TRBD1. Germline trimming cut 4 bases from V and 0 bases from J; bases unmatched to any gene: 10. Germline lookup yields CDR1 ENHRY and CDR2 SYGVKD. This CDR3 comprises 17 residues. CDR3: CAISARQGQGNQETQYF. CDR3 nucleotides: TGTGCCATCAGTGCACGCCAAGGACAGGGAAACCAAGAGACCCAGTACTTC.

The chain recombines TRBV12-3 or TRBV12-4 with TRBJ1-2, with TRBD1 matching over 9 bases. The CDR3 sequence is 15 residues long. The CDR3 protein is CASGPTGGYNYGYTF. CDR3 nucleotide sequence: TGTGCTAGTGGCCCAACAGGGGGCTATAACTATGGCTACACCTTC.

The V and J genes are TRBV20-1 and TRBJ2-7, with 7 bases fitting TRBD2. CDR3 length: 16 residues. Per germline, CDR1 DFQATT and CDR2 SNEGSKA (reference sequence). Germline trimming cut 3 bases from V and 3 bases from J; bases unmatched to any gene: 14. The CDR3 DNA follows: TGCAGTGCTAGCGTGGTAGCGGGTTCCGCCTTCTACGAGCAGTACTTC. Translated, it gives CSASVVAGSAFYEQYF.

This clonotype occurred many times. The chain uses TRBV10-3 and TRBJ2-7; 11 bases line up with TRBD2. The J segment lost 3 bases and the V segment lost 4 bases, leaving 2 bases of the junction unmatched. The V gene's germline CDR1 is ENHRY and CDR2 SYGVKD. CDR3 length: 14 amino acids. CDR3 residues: CAISGLAGYYEQYF. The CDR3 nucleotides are TGTGCCATCAGTGGACTAGCGGGATACTACGAGCAGTACTTC.

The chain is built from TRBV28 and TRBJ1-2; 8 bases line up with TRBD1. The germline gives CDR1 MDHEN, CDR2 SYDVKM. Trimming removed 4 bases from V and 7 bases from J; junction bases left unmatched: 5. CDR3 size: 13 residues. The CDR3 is CASSSQQGVGYTF. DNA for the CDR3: TGTGCCAGCAGTTCTCAACAGGGGGTTGGCTACACCTTC.

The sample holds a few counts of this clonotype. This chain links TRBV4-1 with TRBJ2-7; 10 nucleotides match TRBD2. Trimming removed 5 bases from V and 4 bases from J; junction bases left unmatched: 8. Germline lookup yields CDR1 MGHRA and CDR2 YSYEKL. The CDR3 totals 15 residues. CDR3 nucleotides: TGCGCCAGCAGCGGCGGACTAGCGGCCGCTTACGAGCAGTACTTC. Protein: CASSGGLAAAYEQYF.

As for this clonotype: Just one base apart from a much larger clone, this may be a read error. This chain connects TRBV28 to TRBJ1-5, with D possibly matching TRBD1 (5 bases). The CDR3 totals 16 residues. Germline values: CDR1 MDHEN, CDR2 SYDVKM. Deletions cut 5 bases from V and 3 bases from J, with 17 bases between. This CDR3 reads CASSDPGQGDNQPQHF. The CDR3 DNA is TGTGCCAGCAGTGATCCCGGGCAGGGCGACAATCAGCCCCAGCATTTT.

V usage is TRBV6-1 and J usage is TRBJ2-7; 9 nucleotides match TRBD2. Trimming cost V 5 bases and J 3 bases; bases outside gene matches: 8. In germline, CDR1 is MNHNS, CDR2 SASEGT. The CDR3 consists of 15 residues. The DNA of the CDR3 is TGTGCCAGCAGTCCCCTCAGCGGGAGGAGCTACGAGCAGTACTTC. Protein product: CASSPLSGRSYEQYF.

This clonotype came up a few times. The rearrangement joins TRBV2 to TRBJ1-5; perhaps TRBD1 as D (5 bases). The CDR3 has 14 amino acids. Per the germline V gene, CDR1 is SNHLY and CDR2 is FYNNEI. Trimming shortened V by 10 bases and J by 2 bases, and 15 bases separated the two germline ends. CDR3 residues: CATPGGWGNQPQHF. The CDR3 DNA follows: TGTGCCACCCCGGGGGGTTGGGGCAATCAGCCCCAGCATTTT.